The present TCR beta chain was sequenced within a study of T cell responses to AZD1222 COVID-19 vaccine. Clones were sequenced by immunoSEQ multiplex PCR, and TCRdb holds only the in-frame ones, with some missing. The repertoire holds some 200,000 clones, 88% seen once, with approximately 26% in the top ten. The CDR3 is 16 amino acids. V was clipped by 3 bases and J by 3 bases; unmatched bases: 6. Per germline, CDR1 SGHNT and CDR2 YYREEE (reference sequence). V and J are TRBV5-4 and TRBJ1-2, with 12 bases matching TRBD1. The TCR comes from an adult who received the AZD1222 COVID-19 vaccine. The starting material was peripheral blood, obtained 28 days after the second AZD1222 dose. The DNA of the CDR3 is TGTGCCAGCAGCTCCGGGACAGGGGGCGCGCACTATGGCTACACCTTC. It codes for CASSSGTGGAHYGYTF.